These 18 T cell receptor beta chains came from one sample sequenced in a study of T-cell memory formation after mild COVID-19. TCRdb used MiXCR to reprocess the 5' RACE reads, holding one entry per CDR3 protein. This sample yields 270,000 or so distinct CDR3 sequences, of which 18% are seen a single time; approximately 22% belongs to the top ten. Input material: PBMCs or a T cell subset sorted from them (not recorded which). All receptors derive from a man younger than 35 who had mild COVID-19 (a few samples of this study predate the infection). Cell type and time point are not known.

The chain joins TRBV12-3 or TRBV12-4 to TRBJ2-1; D perhaps matches TRBD2 (5 bases). Trimming pared 5 bases from V and 5 bases from J, leaving 13 bases between. The CDR3 length is 14 residues. The DNA for the CDR3 is TGTGCCAGCAGTGGTAGCGTGAGGCACAATGAGCAGTTCTTC. Translating it yields CASSGSVRHNEQFF.

The J gene is TRBJ2-5, the V gene TRBV28, with D perhaps matching TRBD1 (6 bases). Germline lookup yields CDR1 MDHEN and CDR2 SYDVKM. The CDR3 length is 14 residues. The germline V and J ends were trimmed by 5 bases and 4 bases, with 14 bases remaining between them. CDR3 sequence: CASSEQGRGETQYF. In DNA form, the CDR3 reads TGTGCCAGCAGTGAACAGGGACGGGGAGAGACCCAGTACTTC.

The rearrangement links TRBV13 to TRBJ1-1, with a tentative D call TRBD1 (6 bases). V gave up 5 bases and J gave up 11 bases, with 21 bases separating them. From germline, CDR1 is PRHDT and CDR2 FYEKMQ (reference sequence). The CDR3 is 14 amino acids. In nucleotides, the CDR3 is TGTGCCAGCAGCCCCGGGACAAACGTTCGGCGGGCTTTCTTT. Translated, it gives CASSPGTNVRRAFF.

This chain joins TRBV6-4 and TRBJ2-3; D is undetermined. This CDR3 contains 15 residues. CDR1 and CDR2 from the germline V gene are MRHNA and SNTAGT. Trimming cost V 2 bases and J 3 bases, with 12 bases left between them. CDR3 sequence: CASSDGETGTDTQYF. CDR3 bases: TGTGCCAGCAGTGACGGCGAGACCGGGACAGATACGCAGTATTTT.

The chain employs TRBV30 and TRBJ1-5; D may be TRBD1 (5 bases). CDR1 GTSNPN and CDR2 SVGIG come from the germline V gene (reference sequence). V shed 2 bases and J shed 7 bases, with 9 bases lying between them. The CDR3 is 12 residues long. The CDR3 nucleotides read TGTGCCTGGAGTCAGGGCGGCCAGCCCCAGCATTTT. This gives the protein CAWSQGGQPQHF.

V is TRBV7-2 and J is TRBJ2-5; 7 nucleotides match TRBD1. With V trimmed by 0 bases and J by 7 bases, 11 bases remained unmatched. This CDR3 spans 16 amino acids. Germline lookup yields CDR1 SGHTA and CDR2 FQGNSA. The CDR3 nucleotides read TGTGCCAGCAGCTTAGCGCTGTGGGGTTCAGGGGGGACCCAGTACTTC. Translated, it gives CASSLALWGSGGTQYF.

This clonotype was recorded a few times. The chain recombines TRBV29-1 with TRBJ1-2, with D unclear. The CDR3 spans 10 residues. V was trimmed by 5 bases and J by 7 bases, leaving 8 bases between them. Germline V gene sequence: CDR1 SQVTM, CDR2 ANQGSEA. DNA for the CDR3: TGCAGCGTTTCCCAGAGTGGCTACACCTTC. It codes for CSVSQSGYTF.

The J gene is TRBJ2-3, the V gene TRBV12-3 or TRBV12-4; possibly TRBD1 for D (8 bases). Trimming shortened V by 5 bases and J by 6 bases, and 12 bases separated the two germline ends. The CDR3 has 13 amino acids. CDR3 region: CASSEQGGDTQYF. As DNA, the CDR3 is TGTGCCAGCAGTGAACAGGGGGGGGATACGCAGTATTTT.

The chain combines TRBV11-1 with TRBJ1-1, with D unresolved. This CDR3 spans 14 amino acids. CDR1 is SGHAT and CDR2 is FQDESV in the germline V gene (reference sequence). Trimming took 3 bases from V and 0 from J, leaving 8 bases between them. Here the CDR3 DNA reads TGTGCCAGCAGCTTCGCGCCCCTGAACACTGAAGCTTTCTTT. Translated, it gives CASSFAPLNTEAFF.

This clonotype came up a few times. V gene TRBV4-2 combines with J gene TRBJ2-3, with no clear D. V was clipped by 1 base and J by 6 bases, with 8 bases between them. The CDR3 sequence is 13 residues long. Germline V lookup: CDR1 LGHNA, CDR2 YNFKEQ. In nucleotides, the CDR3 is TGTGCCAGCAGCCAAGGGGGTGAGGATACGCAGTATTTT. Amino acid sequence: CASSQGGEDTQYF.

A note on this clonotype: Sequence at one end of the junction differs from germline and may be a read error. The chain is built from TRBV28 and TRBJ1-6; unclear D gene. This CDR3 spans 14 amino acids. CDR1 is MDHEN and CDR2 is SYDVKM in the germline V gene. In nucleotides, the CDR3 is TGTGCCAGCAGTTTTCGTCCAAACTATTCACCCATCCACTTT. It specifies CASSFRPNYSPIHF.

This clonotype was found a few times. The CDR3 spells CASSLEGLRAETQYF. The CDR3 DNA is TGTGCCAGCAGCTTAGAGGGGCTCCGGGCAGAGACCCAGTACTTC. The chain uses TRBV7-2 and TRBJ2-5; a possible D gene is TRBD1 (5 bases). Germline V gene lookup returns CDR1 SGHTA and CDR2 FQGNSA. This CDR3 is 15 amino acids long. V was clipped by 1 base and J by 4 bases, with 13 bases between them. The entire variable domain, with the rest obtained from reference TRBV7-2 and TRBJ2-5, is as follows: GAGVSQSPSNKVTEKGKDVELRCDPISGHTALYWYRQSLGQGLEFLIYFQGNSAPDKSGLPSDRFSAERTGGSVSTLTIQRTQQEDSAVYLCASSLEGLRAETQYFGPGTRLLVL.

This clonotype was recorded a few times. V is TRBV18 and J is TRBJ2-1; D is perhaps TRBD1 (5 bases). Germline loops: CDR1 KGHSH, CDR2 LQKENI. The V end was cut by 5 bases, the J end by 1 base, with 9 bases between. The CDR3 has 14 residues. The CDR3 sequence: CASSVQESYNEQFF. CDR3 coding DNA: TGTGCCAGCTCAGTACAGGAGTCCTACAATGAGCAGTTCTTC.

V gene TRBV27 combines with J gene TRBJ2-5; D possibly corresponds to TRBD2 (5 bases). Trimming took 3 bases from V and 4 from J, leaving 12 bases between them. Looked up from germline, CDR1 is MNHEY and CDR2 is SMNVEV (reference sequence). CDR3 length: 14 residues. The CDR3 DNA reads as TGTGCCAGCAGTTTTCGGGCTAGCCTAGAGACCCAGTACTTC. Translating gives CASSFRASLETQYF.

This clonotype was counted ten times or more. This chain joins TRBV7-2 and TRBJ2-3, with D uncertain. Trimming cost V 0 bases and J 5 bases, with 9 bases left between them. Germline V gene lookup returns CDR1 SGHTA and CDR2 FQGNSA. The CDR3 loop spans 14 amino acids. CDR3 nucleotide sequence: TGTGCCAGCAGCTTAGCGCTATGGGGAGATACGCAGTATTTT. The encoded protein is CASSLALWGDTQYF.

The rearrangement joins TRBV4-3 to TRBJ2-3; D is ambiguous. From germline, CDR1 is LGHNA and CDR2 YSLEER. The V gene lost 3 bases and the J gene lost 2 bases, with 15 bases spanning the gap. The CDR3 is 16 residues long. The CDR3 nucleotides are TGCGCCAGCAGCCACAGATTTCCCACCGACACAGATACGCAGTATTTT. It encodes CASSHRFPTDTDTQYF.

This chain links TRBV7-9 with TRBJ1-5, with 9 bases lining up with TRBD1. V lost 5 bases and J lost 2; bases outside the gene matches: 4. The CDR3 spans 15 residues. The germline gives CDR1 SEHNR, CDR2 FQNEAQ (reference sequence). The CDR3 nucleotides read TGTGCCAGCAGCCCACAGGGGGCTGGCAATCAGCCCCAGCATTTT. This codes for CASSPQGAGNQPQHF.

This clonotype showed up many times. The CDR3 region has the DNA TGCGCCAGCAGCTTGGTGGCGCTCGGTCATGGAGCTTCCTACAATGAGCAGTTCTTC. Residues: CASSLVALGHGASYNEQFF. The chain has TRBV5-1 and TRBJ2-1; D gene unclear. Trimming left V 0 bases short and J 1 base short, with 20 bases between. The CDR3 is made up of 19 amino acids. The germline V gene has CDR1 SGHRS and CDR2 YFSETQ.